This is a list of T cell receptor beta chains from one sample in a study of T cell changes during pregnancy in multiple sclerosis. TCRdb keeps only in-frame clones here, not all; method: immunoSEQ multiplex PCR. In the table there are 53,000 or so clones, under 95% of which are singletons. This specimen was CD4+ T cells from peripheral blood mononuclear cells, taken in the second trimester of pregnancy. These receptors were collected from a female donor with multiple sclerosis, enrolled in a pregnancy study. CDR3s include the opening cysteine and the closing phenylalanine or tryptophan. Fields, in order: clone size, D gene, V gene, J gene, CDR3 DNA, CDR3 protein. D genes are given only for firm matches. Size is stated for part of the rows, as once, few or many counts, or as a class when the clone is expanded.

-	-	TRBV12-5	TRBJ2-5	TGTGCTAGTGGTCTCGGGGGTTCAGAGACCCAGTACTTC	CASGLGGSETQYF
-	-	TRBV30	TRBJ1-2	TGTGCCTGGAGTGGGAGGCTTACCAACTATGGCTACACCTTC	CAWSGRLTNYGYTF
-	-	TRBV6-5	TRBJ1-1	TGTGCCAGCAGTCTTAGCCCGAACACTGAAGCTTTCTTT	CASSLSPNTEAFF
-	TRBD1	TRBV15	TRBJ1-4	TGTGCCACCAGCGGGAGGACAGGGCGCGAAAAACTGTTTTTT	CATSGRTGREKLFF
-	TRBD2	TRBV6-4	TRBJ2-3	TGTGCCAGCAGTGACAGCGGGGCCCTCACAGATACGCAGTATTTT	CASSDSGALTDTQYF
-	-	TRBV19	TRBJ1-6	TGTGCCAGTAGTCTCCGAGGTCCTAGTTCACCCCTCCACTTT	CASSLRGPSSPLHF
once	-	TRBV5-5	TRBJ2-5	TGTGCCAGCAGACGGGGATATCCGGAGACCCAGTACTTC	CASRRGYPETQYF
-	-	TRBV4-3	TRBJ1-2	TGCGCCAGCAGCCAAGATCGAGACAGGCAGGGTGGCTACACCTTC	CASSQDRDRQGGYTF
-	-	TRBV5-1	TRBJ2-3	TGCGCCAGCAGCTCGCGACTGTATCCCCCTCGCACAGATACGCAGTATTTT	CASSSRLYPPRTDTQYF
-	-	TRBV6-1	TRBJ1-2	TGTGCCAGCAGTGAATACAGGCACTATGGCTACACCTTC	CASSEYRHYGYTF
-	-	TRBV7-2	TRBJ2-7	TGTGCCAGCAGCCTTAGCCTAACCTACGAGCAGTACTTC	CASSLSLTYEQYF
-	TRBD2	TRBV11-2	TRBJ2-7	TGTGCCAGCAGCCTCGGACTAGTAGCCTACGAGCAGTACTTC	CASSLGLVAYEQYF
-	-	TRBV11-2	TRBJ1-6	TGTGCCAGCAGTTCCACAGTCCTCGGTTTCTATAATTCACCCCTCCACTTT	CASSSTVLGFYNSPLHF
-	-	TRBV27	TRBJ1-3	TGTGCCAGCAGTTTATCAGGAGGGGGAAACACCATATATTTT	CASSLSGGGNTIYF
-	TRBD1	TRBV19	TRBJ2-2	TGTGCCAGTACTTTTTCGACAGGGGCGGTCGGGGAGCTGTTTTTT	CASTFSTGAVGELFF
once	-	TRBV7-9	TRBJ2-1	TGTGCCAGCAGCCATGGGGGGGGGCAGTCTTACAATGAGCAGTTCTTC	CASSHGGGQSYNEQFF
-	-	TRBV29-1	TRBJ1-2	TGCAGCGTCCTACAGGGTTTGGGGTATGGCTACACCTTC	CSVLQGLGYGYTF
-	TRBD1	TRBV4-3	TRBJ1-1	TGCGCCAGCAGCCCACACGCAACCTTACCCGGACAGGTGAACACTGAAGCTTTCTTT	CASSPHATLPGQVNTEAFF
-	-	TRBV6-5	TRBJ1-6	TGTGCCAGCAGTTACTGGGCAGGGAAGGGTAATTCACCCCTCCACTTT	CASSYWAGKGNSPLHF
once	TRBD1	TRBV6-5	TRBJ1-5	TGTGCCAGCAGAAACAGGGGGGGAGAGCATTTT	CASRNRGGEHF
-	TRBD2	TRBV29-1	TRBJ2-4	TGCAGCGCCCTAGGACTAGCTCAAGGAAACATTCAGTACTTC	CSALGLAQGNIQYF
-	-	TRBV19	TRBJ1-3	TGTGCCAGTAGTATGAGGCAACCTGGAAACACCATATATTTT	CASSMRQPGNTIYF
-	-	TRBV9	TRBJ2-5	TGTGCCAGCAGCCCTACCGAAGAGACCCAGTACTTC	CASSPTEETQYF
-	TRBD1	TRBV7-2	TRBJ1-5	TGTGCCAGCAGCCCTTCGGGACAGGCACCTAATCAGCCCCAGCATTTT	CASSPSGQAPNQPQHF
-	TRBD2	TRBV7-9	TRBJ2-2	TGTGCCAGCAGCGTTTCTAGCGGGGGGAACACCGGGGAGCTGTTTTTT	CASSVSSGGNTGELFF
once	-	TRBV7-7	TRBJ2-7	TGTGCCAGCAGCTTACCCCGCGAAAGCTCCTACGAGCAGTACTTC	CASSLPRESSYEQYF
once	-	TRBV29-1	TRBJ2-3	TGCAGCGTTTCAAGCCGGGAAGGTACGCAGTATTTT	CSVSSREGTQYF
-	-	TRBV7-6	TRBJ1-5	TGTGCCAGCAGCCAACAACATCGGACTAGTGAGCTCGGGAGCAATCAGCCCCAGCATTTT	CASSQQHRTSELGSNQPQHF
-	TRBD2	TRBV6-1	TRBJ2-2	TGTGCCAGCAGTGAAAGGAGACTAGCGGGGAACACCGGGGAGCTGTTTTTT	CASSERRLAGNTGELFF
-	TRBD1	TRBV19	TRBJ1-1	TGTGCCAGTAGTCAGGCAGGGGGCACTGAAGCTTTCTTT	CASSQAGGTEAFF
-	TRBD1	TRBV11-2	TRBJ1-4	TGTGCCAGCAGCCCAGGACAGGGAAATAATGAAAAACTGTTTTTT	CASSPGQGNNEKLFF
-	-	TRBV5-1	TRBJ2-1	TGCGCCAGCAGCCCTACCGGGACTCCAAAGCAAAATGAGCAGTTCTTC	CASSPTGTPKQNEQFF
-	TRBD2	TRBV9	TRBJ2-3	TGTGCCAGCAGCGTAGTACTAGCGGGGGGGGCAGATACGCAGTATTTT	CASSVVLAGGADTQYF
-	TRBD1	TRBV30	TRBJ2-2	TGTGCCTGGACGAAGGGGGCCCGGCTTGTTGACGGGGAGCTGTTTTTT	CAWTKGARLVDGELFF
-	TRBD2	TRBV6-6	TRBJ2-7	TGTGCCAGCAGTACCGGGGGGAACTACGAGCAGTACTTC	CASSTGGNYEQYF
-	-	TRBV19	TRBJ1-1	TGTGCCAGTAGTACACCGAGAGCTAGGGAGGGGAACACTGAAGCTTTCTTT	CASSTPRAREGNTEAFF
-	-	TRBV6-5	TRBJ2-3	TGTGCCAGCAGTTCGACTTCAGATACGCAGTATTTT	CASSSTSDTQYF
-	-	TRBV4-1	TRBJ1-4	TGCGCCAGCAGCCAGGAGACCCTGAATGAAAAACTGTTTTTT	CASSQETLNEKLFF
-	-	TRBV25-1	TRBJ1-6	TGTGCCAGCAGCCTACAGGGTCGTAATTCACCCCTCCACTTT	CASSLQGRNSPLHF
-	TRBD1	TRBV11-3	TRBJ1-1	TGTGCCAGCAGCTTAGGACAGGGACGGAACACTGAAGCTTTCTTT	CASSLGQGRNTEAFF
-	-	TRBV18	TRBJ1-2	TGTGCCAGCTCACCAGGGGCGGCAGGATACTATGGCTACACCTTC	CASSPGAAGYYGYTF
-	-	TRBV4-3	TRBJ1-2	TGCGCCAGCAGCCAAGAAATGGGCAGTAACTATGGCTACACCTTC	CASSQEMGSNYGYTF
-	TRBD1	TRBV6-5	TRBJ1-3	TGTGCCAGCAAGGGACAGGGAAACACCATATATTTT	CASKGQGNTIYF
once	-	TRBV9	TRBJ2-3	TGTGCCAGCAGCGTTGGGGGTTCACACAGGGCTTACACAGATACGCAGTATTTT	CASSVGGSHRAYTDTQYF
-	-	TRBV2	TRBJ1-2	TGTGCCAGCAGTGAACCGGGGAGAGGGAATGCCTATGGCTACACCTTC	CASSEPGRGNAYGYTF
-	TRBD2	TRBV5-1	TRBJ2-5	TGCGCCAGCAGCTTGGGAGCGGGGGTAGCGGAGACCCAGTACTTC	CASSLGAGVAETQYF
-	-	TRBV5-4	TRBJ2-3	TGTGCCAGCAGCCCCCAGGGGAGGGAGAGCACAGATACGCAGTATTTT	CASSPQGRESTDTQYF
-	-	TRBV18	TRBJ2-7	TGTGCCAGCTCACCGACGAGGGTGGGATACGAGCAGTACTTC	CASSPTRVGYEQYF
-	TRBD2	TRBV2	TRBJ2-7	TGTGCCAGCAGTGCGACTAGCGGGGGGGCGGGGCAGTACTTC	CASSATSGGAGQYF
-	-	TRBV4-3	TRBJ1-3	TGCGCCAGCAGCCAAGATTCGGGGATCGGAAACACCATATATTTT	CASSQDSGIGNTIYF